This TCR beta chain was found in a study of T-cell memory formation after mild COVID-19. General study results and limits: Clones which contracted sat mainly in CM and EM if CD4+, and in EMRA if CD8+. CD4+ bias marked clones expanding day 15 to 37, unlike balanced contracting clones. The finding that pre-infection memory included some responding clones suggested that cross-reactive memory joined.

5'RACE, which relied on constant-segment primers, yielded TCR alpha and TCR beta cDNA libraries carrying sample barcodes and UMIs. TCRdb redid the calling of the 5' RACE reads with MiXCR, one entry per CDR3 protein. The data contain roughly 200,000 distinct CDR3 sequences, approximately 20% of them singletons. CDR3 length: 16 amino acids. The germline CDR1 and CDR2 sequences are SGHRS and YFSETQ. V was pared by 0 bases and J by 3 bases, with 7 bases of the junction left unmatched. About this clonotype itself: Its antigen is undetermined.

The sequenced sample was PBMCs or a T cell subset sorted from them (not recorded which). The chain recombines TRBV5-1 with TRBJ2-3; TRBD2 agrees at 7 bases. The sequence was obtained from an adult woman who had mild COVID-19 (a few samples of this study predate the infection). Cell type and time point are not known. CDR3 loop: CASSLARGGWTDTQYF. CDR3 sequence (DNA): TGCGCCAGCAGCTTGGCCCGCGGGGGTTGGACAGATACGCAGTATTTT.